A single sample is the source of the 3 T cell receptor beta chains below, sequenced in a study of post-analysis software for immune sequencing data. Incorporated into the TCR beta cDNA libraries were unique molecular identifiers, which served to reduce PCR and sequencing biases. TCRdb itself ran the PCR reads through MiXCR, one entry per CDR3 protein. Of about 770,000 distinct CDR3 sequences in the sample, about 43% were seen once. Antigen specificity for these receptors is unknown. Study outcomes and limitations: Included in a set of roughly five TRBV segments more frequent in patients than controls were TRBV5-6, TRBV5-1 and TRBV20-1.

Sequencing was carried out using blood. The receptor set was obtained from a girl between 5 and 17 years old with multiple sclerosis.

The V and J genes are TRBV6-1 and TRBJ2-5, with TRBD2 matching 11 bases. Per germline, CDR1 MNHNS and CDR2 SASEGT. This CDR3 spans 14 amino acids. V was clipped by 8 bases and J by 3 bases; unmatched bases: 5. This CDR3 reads CASLGLAGEETQYF. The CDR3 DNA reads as TGTGCCAGCCTTGGACTAGCGGGTGAAGAGACCCAGTACTTC.

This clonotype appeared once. Written as DNA, the CDR3 is TGCAGTGCCGAAGGTGCTAGCGGGAGGGCCGGTACGCAGTATTTT. The encoded protein is CSAEGASGRAGTQYF. This chain uses TRBV20-1 with TRBJ2-3; TRBD2 matches 12 bases. V lost 6 bases, J lost 8 bases, and 12 bases stayed unmatched. Germline V gene lookup returns CDR1 DFQATT and CDR2 SNEGSKA (reference sequence). The CDR3 sequence is 15 residues long.

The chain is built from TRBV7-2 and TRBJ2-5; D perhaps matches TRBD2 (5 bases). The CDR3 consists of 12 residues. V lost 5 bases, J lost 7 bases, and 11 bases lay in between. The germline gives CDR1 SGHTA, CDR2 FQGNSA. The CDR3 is CASSQTTRTQYF. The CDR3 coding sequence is TGTGCCAGCAGCCAGACTACAAGGACCCAGTACTTC. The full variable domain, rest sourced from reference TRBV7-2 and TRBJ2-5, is GAGVSQSPSNKVTEKGKDVELRCDPISGHTALYWYRQSLGQGLEFLIYFQGNSAPDKSGLPSDRFSAERTGGSVSTLTIQRTQQEDSAVYLCASSQTTRTQYFGPGTRLLVL.